A selection of T cell receptor beta chains follows, all from one sample in a study of cytomegalovirus exposure and HLA in healthy donors. Assay: immunoSEQ multiplex PCR; the TCRdb copy retains only in-frame clones and omits some. The table shows 130,000 to 150,000 clones, with over 75% occurring only once. The material sequenced was PBMCs. These receptors all stem from a man aged 25-45 years in good health and CMV-seropositive. The CDR3 runs from the conserved cysteine through the conserved F or W. The D gene is left open where the match is weak. The size field is filled for only some rows; it gives once, few, many or a size class.

v_call,clone_size,j_call,d_call,cdr3_nt,cdr3_aa
TRBV18,few,TRBJ1-5,.,TGTGCCAGCTCACCGGGCAGGGATGGGAATCAGCCCCAGCATTTT,CASSPGRDGNQPQHF
TRBV6-1,.,TRBJ2-7,.,TGTGCCAGCAGTGAAGATCAGTCCCCGGGCTACGAGCAGTACTTC,CASSEDQSPGYEQYF
TRBV7-2,.,TRBJ2-1,.,TGTGCCAGCGGATTTGGTGGCGGGGCCGGGGAGCAGTTCTTC,CASGFGGGAGEQFF
TRBV4-1,.,TRBJ1-5,TRBD1,TGCGCCAGCAGCCAGGGGACAGGGGGCCCCCTGTATAGCAATCAGCCCCAGCATTTT,CASSQGTGGPLYSNQPQHF
TRBV18,once,TRBJ2-7,TRBD2,TGTGCCAGCTCACTCGAACCAGGGAGGGCGGGGGAGCAGTACTTC,CASSLEPGRAGEQYF
TRBV2,.,TRBJ1-2,.,TGTGCCAGCAGTGAGGTTTACAGGGATGGCTACACCTTC,CASSEVYRDGYTF
TRBV19,.,TRBJ1-2,.,TGTGCCAGTAAGCCGGGAGCTAACTATGGCTACACCTTC,CASKPGANYGYTF
TRBV30,.,TRBJ1-5,TRBD1,TGTGCCTGGAGGATTCAGGGGGAACAGCCCCAGCATTTT,CAWRIQGEQPQHF
TRBV6-1,once,TRBJ2-5,TRBD1,TGTGCCAGCAGCCTGGACAGGGCGAGGGAGACCCAGTACTTC,CASSLDRARETQYF
TRBV9,.,TRBJ1-1,TRBD1,TGTGCCAGCAGCGCCGGACAGGGTGCAATCACTGAAGCTTTCTTT,CASSAGQGAITEAFF
TRBV28,.,TRBJ1-1,TRBD1,TGTGCCAGCAGCCGGACAGGGGGCCAGACTGAAGCTTTCTTT,CASSRTGGQTEAFF
TRBV7-9,.,TRBJ1-1,.,TGTGCCAGCAGCTTAGCGCTTCGGCAGGGGAAACCTTTGACTGAAGCTTTCTTT,CASSLALRQGKPLTEAFF
TRBV5-5,.,TRBJ1-5,TRBD1,TGTGCCAGCAGCCATAAACAGGGGGCGTTTATTCAGCCCCAGCATTTT,CASSHKQGAFIQPQHF
TRBV15,.,TRBJ1-1,TRBD1,TGTGCCACCAGTGAGGACAGGTCAGGGGGATTTTCTTTCTTT,CATSEDRSGGFSFF
TRBV6-6,.,TRBJ1-4,TRBD1,TGTGCCAGCAGGTCGGACAGGGATGAAAAACTGTTTTTT,CASRSDRDEKLFF
TRBV6-1,.,TRBJ1-5,TRBD1,TGTGCCAGCAGTGAAACGCACGTGGGGGACAGGATGAATCAGCCCCAGCATTTT,CASSETHVGDRMNQPQHF
TRBV19,.,TRBJ2-7,TRBD1,TGTGCCAGTGGTAATAGGGGGCGAACCTACGAGCAGTACTTC,CASGNRGRTYEQYF
TRBV6-5,.,TRBJ1-5,TRBD1,TGTGCCAGCAGCCTAGGACAGGGTTATCAGCCCCAGCATTTT,CASSLGQGYQPQHF
TRBV2,.,TRBJ2-6,.,TGTGCCAGCAGTGGCCTCCCTTCCGGCGGCCTGACTTTC,CASSGLPSGGLTF
TRBV5-4,few,TRBJ2-5,.,TGTGCCAGCAGCTTTCCAGGGAGGGAGACCCAGTACTTC,CASSFPGRETQYF
TRBV7-9,.,TRBJ2-7,TRBD1,TGTGCCAGCAGTCTCACAGGGGGCGAGCAGTACTTC,CASSLTGGEQYF
TRBV27,.,TRBJ1-5,.,TGTGCCAGCAGTTTCCAGGGCCCTAATGGGCCCCAGCATTTT,CASSFQGPNGPQHF
TRBV4-1,.,TRBJ1-5,.,TGCGCCAGCAGCCATCCTTCGTCAGAATCCAATAGCAATCAGCCCCAGCATTTT,CASSHPSSESNSNQPQHF
TRBV6-5,.,TRBJ1-2,.,TGTGCCAGCACCTCAGGCAGGGTCAACTATGGCTACACCTTC,CASTSGRVNYGYTF
TRBV18,.,TRBJ1-1,.,TGTGCCAGCTCACCGGGACTAACGAACACTGAAGCTTTCTTT,CASSPGLTNTEAFF
TRBV28,.,TRBJ2-7,TRBD1,TGTGCCAGCCGAAAACAGGGGGCAGGTGGCGAGCAGTACTTC,CASRKQGAGGEQYF
TRBV7-2,.,TRBJ2-6,TRBD1,TGTGCCAGCAGCTTATCACCGGGACAGGGTTCTGGGGCCAACGTCCTGACTTTC,CASSLSPGQGSGANVLTF
TRBV2,.,TRBJ2-3,.,TGTGCCAGCCGGGGGGCCCTAGCGAGTAATACGCAGTATTTT,CASRGALASNTQYF
TRBV2,.,TRBJ2-1,.,TGTGCCAGCGGGGGGGCCGGGGAGCACTACAATGAGCAGTTCTTC,CASGGAGEHYNEQFF
TRBV4-1,few,TRBJ2-7,TRBD2,TGCGCCAGCAGTCCTCCTCTACTGGAGCGGGACCACTACGAGCAGTACTTC,CASSPPLLERDHYEQYF
TRBV18,.,TRBJ2-3,.,TGTGCCAGCTCACTCAGTCCCGGGAGCACAGATACGCAGTATTTT,CASSLSPGSTDTQYF
TRBV7-9,.,TRBJ2-1,TRBD2,TGTGCCAGCAGCTTAGTCGAGGCGGGGGGGTACGATGAGCAGTTCTTC,CASSLVEAGGYDEQFF
TRBV7-9,.,TRBJ2-6,TRBD2,TGTTCCGGCGCGGGGGTCGTCCTGACTTTC,CSGAGVVLTF
TRBV28,.,TRBJ2-1,TRBD2,TGTGCCAGCAGCACTAGACTAGCGGGGGGGCCCTATGAGCAGTTCTTC,CASSTRLAGGPYEQFF
TRBV6-1,once,TRBJ1-6,TRBD1,TGTGCCAGCAGATCAACAGGGGATAATTCACCCCTCCACTTT,CASRSTGDNSPLHF
TRBV10-3,.,TRBJ2-7,TRBD1,TGTGCCATCAGTCCTAGGACAGGAAACCCCTACGAGCAGTACTTC,CAISPRTGNPYEQYF